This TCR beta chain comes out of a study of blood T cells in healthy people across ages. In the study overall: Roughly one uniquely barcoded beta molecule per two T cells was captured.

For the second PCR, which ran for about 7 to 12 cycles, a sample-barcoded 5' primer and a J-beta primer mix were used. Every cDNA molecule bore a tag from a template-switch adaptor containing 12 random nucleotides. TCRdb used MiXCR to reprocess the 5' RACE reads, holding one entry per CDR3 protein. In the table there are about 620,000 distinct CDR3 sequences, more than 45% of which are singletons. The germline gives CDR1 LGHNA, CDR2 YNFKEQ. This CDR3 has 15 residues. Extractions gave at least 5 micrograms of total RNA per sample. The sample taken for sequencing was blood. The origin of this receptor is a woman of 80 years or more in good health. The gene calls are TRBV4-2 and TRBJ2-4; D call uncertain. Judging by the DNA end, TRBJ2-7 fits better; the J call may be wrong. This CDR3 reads CASSQVGLVSYEQYF. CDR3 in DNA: TGTGCCAGCAGCCAAGTTGGGCTAGTCTCCTACGAGCAGTACTTC.